The sequence of this T cell receptor beta chain was determined in a study of human T cells and chemical hapten exposure. Study summary: From small differences in pooled library volume came most of the variation in per-sample TCR yields.

The time point was: pre-sensitization, week 0. The sample's treatment: therapeutic diphenylcyclopropenone sensitization with weekly scalp DPC. RNA extraction used unfractionated whole blood as the source of total RNA. TCRdb re-derived calls from the RACE reads in MiXCR, one entry per CDR3 protein. The table records more than 250,000 distinct CDR3 sequences, around 7% of them present only once. Regarding the study as a whole: Sensitization with DPC brought no change to TCRs above 1 in 1000 in frequency.

This clonotype showed up just once. Antigen: not known. Germline V gives CDR1 SGHDT, CDR2 YYEEEE. The V and J ends lost 2 bases and 4 bases respectively, with 9 bases between them. The length of the CDR3 is 13 residues. The receptor's source is a man aged 18 to 30 with alopecia areata. Some clones in this sample may be carry-over from other donors' samples. Sequenced material: whole blood, taken in connection with sensitization to the hapten diphenylcyclopropenone (DPC). The rearrangement uses TRBV5-6 and TRBJ1-2; no definite D call. In DNA, the CDR3 is TGTGCCAGCAGCTTCGGAGCGGCCTATGGCTACACCTTC. Translated, it gives CASSFGAAYGYTF.